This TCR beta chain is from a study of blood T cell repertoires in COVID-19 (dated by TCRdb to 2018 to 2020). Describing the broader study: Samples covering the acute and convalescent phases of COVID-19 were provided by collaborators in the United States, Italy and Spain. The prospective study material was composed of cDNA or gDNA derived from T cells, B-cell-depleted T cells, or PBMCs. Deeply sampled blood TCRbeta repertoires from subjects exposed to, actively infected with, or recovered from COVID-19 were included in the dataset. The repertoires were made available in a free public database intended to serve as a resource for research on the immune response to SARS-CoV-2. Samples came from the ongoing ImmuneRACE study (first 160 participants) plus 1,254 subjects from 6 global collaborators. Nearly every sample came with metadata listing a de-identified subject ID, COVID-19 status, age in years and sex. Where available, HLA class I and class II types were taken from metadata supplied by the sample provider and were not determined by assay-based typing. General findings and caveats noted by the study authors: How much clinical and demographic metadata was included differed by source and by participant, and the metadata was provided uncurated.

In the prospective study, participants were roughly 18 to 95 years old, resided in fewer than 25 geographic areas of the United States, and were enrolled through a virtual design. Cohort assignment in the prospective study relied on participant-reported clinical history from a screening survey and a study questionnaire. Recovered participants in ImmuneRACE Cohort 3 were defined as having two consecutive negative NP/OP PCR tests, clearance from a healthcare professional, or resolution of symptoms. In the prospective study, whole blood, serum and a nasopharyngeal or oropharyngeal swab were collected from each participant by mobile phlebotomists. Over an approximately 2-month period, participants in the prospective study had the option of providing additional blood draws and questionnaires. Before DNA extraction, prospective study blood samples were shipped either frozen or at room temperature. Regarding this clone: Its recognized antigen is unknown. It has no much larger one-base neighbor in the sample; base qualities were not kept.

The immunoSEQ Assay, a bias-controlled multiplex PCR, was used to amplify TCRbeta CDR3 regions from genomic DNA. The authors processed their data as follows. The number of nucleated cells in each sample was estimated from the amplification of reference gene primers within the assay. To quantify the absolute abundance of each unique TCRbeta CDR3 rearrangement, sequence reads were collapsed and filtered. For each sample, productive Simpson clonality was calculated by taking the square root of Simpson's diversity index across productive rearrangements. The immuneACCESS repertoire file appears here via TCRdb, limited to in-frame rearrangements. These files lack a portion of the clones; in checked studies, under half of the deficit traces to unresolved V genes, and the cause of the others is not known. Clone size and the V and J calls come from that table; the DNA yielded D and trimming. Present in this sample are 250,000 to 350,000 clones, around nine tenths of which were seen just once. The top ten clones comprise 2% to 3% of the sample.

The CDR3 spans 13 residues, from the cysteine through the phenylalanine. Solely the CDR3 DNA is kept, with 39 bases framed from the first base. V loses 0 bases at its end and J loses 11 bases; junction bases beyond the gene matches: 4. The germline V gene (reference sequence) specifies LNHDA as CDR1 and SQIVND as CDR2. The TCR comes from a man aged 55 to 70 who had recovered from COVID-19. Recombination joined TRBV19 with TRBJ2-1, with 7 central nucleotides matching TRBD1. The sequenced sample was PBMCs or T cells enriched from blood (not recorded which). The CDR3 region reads CASSIDYRGKQFF. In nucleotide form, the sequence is TGTGCCAGTAGTATAGATTACAGGGGAAAGCAGTTCTTC.